This T cell receptor (beta chain) was observed in a study of chemoradiotherapy in HPV16-positive cancers. Profiling relied on immunoSEQ multiplex PCR, and the TCRdb table lists in-frame clones only, not all of them. The profile shows about 24,000 clones, roughly 92% of them singletons. This clone has a single count. Its target is unknown. Over chemoradiotherapy, repertoires were sampled more than once. The CDR3 consists of 18 residues. With 1 base removed from V and 3 bases from J, the gap between germline ends came to 20 bases. Germline V gene sequence: CDR1 SGDLS, CDR2 YYNGEE. Study observations and caveats: For HPV16-positive patients, expanding HPV-responsive T cells associated with longer recurrence-free survival.

This chain connects TRBV9 to TRBJ2-4; the D call may be TRBD1 or TRBD2 (5 bases each). The source is a human donor with HPV-associated anogenital cancer. The specimen comprised blood, sampled from a patient who underwent chemoradiotherapy. This CDR3 is CASSVTDTQWDRKNIQYF. DNA for the CDR3: TGTGCCAGCAGCGTAACTGACACCCAATGGGACCGCAAAAACATTCAGTACTTC. The variable domain in full, completed from reference TRBV9 and TRBJ2-4, reads DSGVTQTPKHLITATGQRVTLRCSPRSGDLSVYWYQQSLDQGLQFLIQYYNGEERAKGNILERFSAQQFPDLHSELNLSSLELGDSALYFCASSVTDTQWDRKNIQYFGAGTRLSVL.